This is a list of T cell receptor beta chains from one sample in a study of graft-versus-host responses after intestinal transplantation. These TCRs' antigens remain unknown. Profiled with immunoSEQ multiplex PCR; TCRdb holds only in-frame clones, not every one. The table shows nearly 90,000 clones, with under 85% occurring only once. The starting material was unstimulated CD8+ T cells sorted from spleen or lymph node cells, obtained before intestinal transplant. The receptors were sampled from a human donor who received an intestinal transplant. CDR3s include the opening cysteine and the closing phenylalanine or tryptophan. Each record gives: clone size, D gene, J gene, V gene, CDR3 DNA, CDR3 protein. The D gene is left open where the match is weak. Only part of the rows carry a size: once, few, many, or a class if the clone is expanded.

.,.,TRBJ1-5,TRBV6-5,TGTGCCAGCAGTTCCGCCCAAGACATTAGCAATCAGCCCCAGCATTTT,CASSSAQDISNQPQHF
.,.,TRBJ2-2,TRBV27,TGTGCCAGCAGTTTTATCCGGGGGGCCGGTGTCGGGGAGCTGTTTTTT,CASSFIRGAGVGELFF
.,.,TRBJ2-1,TRBV5-6,TGTGCCAGCAGCTTAATAGGGGGCAATGAGCAGTTCTTC,CASSLIGGNEQFF
.,.,TRBJ2-1,TRBV11-3,TGTGCCAGCAGCTTAGGGTCGCTCTTTACGGGTGATGAGCAGTTCTTC,CASSLGSLFTGDEQFF
.,TRBD1,TRBJ1-1,TRBV6-5,TGTGCCAGCAGTTACTGGGACAGGGGACCGAACACTGAAGCTTTCTTT,CASSYWDRGPNTEAFF
.,.,TRBJ1-4,TRBV4-2,TGTGCCAGCAGCCCCGGGTTCAAACTGTTTTTT,CASSPGFKLFF
.,TRBD1,TRBJ2-6,TRBV7-9,TGTGCCAGCAGATCCGGGACAGGTAACTCTGGGGCCAACGTCCTGACTTTC,CASRSGTGNSGANVLTF
.,TRBD1,TRBJ2-7,TRBV7-9,TGTGCCAGCAGCTGTGCCACGGACAGGCCCCTCTCCTACGAGCAGTACTTC,CASSCATDRPLSYEQYF
.,.,TRBJ2-7,TRBV29-1,TGCAGCGGGATCCGGGACGGAGCCTACGAGCAGTACTTC,CSGIRDGAYEQYF
.,.,TRBJ2-3,TRBV28,TGTGCCAGCAGTTTACCTACAATGGGACTTTCTATCACAGATACGCAGTATTTT,CASSLPTMGLSITDTQYF
few,.,TRBJ2-6,TRBV5-6,TGTGCCAGCACCCCCCGGTTGACTGGGGCCAACGTCCTGACTTTC,CASTPRLTGANVLTF
.,TRBD1,TRBJ1-5,TRBV28,TGTGCCAGCAGTTTCCCAGGGGGAAGCAATCAGCCCCAGCATTTT,CASSFPGGSNQPQHF
.,TRBD1,TRBJ1-2,TRBV11-3,TGTGCCAGCAGCTACCTACAGGGGGTGGCGGGTAACTATGGCTACACCTTC,CASSYLQGVAGNYGYTF
few,.,TRBJ1-1,TRBV6-5,TGTGCCAGCAGTTACTCGGCCGGGTCAAACACTGAAGCTTTCTTT,CASSYSAGSNTEAFF
.,TRBD2,TRBJ2-7,TRBV19,TGTGCCAGTAGTAGCCCCGGCCTAGCGGGCTCCTACGAGCAGTACTTC,CASSSPGLAGSYEQYF
medium-sized,.,TRBJ2-7,TRBV6-1,TGTGCCAGCGGTTGGAGCGGTTCATCCTACGAGCAGTACTTC,CASGWSGSSYEQYF
.,.,TRBJ1-2,TRBV5-1,TGCGCCAGCAGCTTGAGCAGGGCCGGCTATGGCTACACCTTC,CASSLSRAGYGYTF
.,.,TRBJ2-1,TRBV10-1,TGCGCCAGTGAGGGGGGGGGCGGAAATGAGCAGTTCTTC,CASEGGGGNEQFF
.,TRBD2,TRBJ2-5,TRBV7-9,TGTGCCAGCAGCTTAGGACTAGCGGGAACCCAAGAGACCCAGTACTTC,CASSLGLAGTQETQYF
few,.,TRBJ2-5,TRBV6-5,TGTGCCAGCAGTTACTCGGGAGGGGGAGAAGAGACCCAGTACTTC,CASSYSGGGEETQYF
.,TRBD1,TRBJ1-1,TRBV4-1,TGCGCCAGCAGCCCCTACAATTATCCGGGACAGGGGGGGCGAAGGGACACTGAAGCTTTCTTT,CASSPYNYPGQGGRRDTEAFF
.,.,TRBJ2-7,TRBV11-2,TGTGCCAGCAGCTTAGGTCAAGTTTACGAGCAGTACTTC,CASSLGQVYEQYF
.,.,TRBJ2-1,TRBV7-9,TGTGCCAGCAGCCCCACAGTTTGGAATGAGCAGTTCTTC,CASSPTVWNEQFF
.,TRBD1,TRBJ1-1,TRBV7-8,TGTGCCAGCAGCTCGACAGGGGTCCGTGAAGCTTTCTTT,CASSSTGVREAFF
.,.,TRBJ1-5,TRBV19,TGTGCCAGTAGTATCGGATATAGCAATCAGCCCCAGCATTTT,CASSIGYSNQPQHF
.,.,TRBJ2-5,TRBV6-5,TGTGCCAGCAGTTACGGGGAAGGAAGGACCCAGTACTTC,CASSYGEGRTQYF
.,TRBD2,TRBJ2-2,TRBV4-2,TGTGCCAGCAGCCAAGTACAGCGGGGGTACACCACCGGGGAGCTGTTTTTT,CASSQVQRGYTTGELFF
.,.,TRBJ1-2,TRBV6-1,TGTGCCAGCAGTGAAGAGGTTACTAACTATGGCTACACCTTC,CASSEEVTNYGYTF
.,.,TRBJ1-1,TRBV5-1,TGCGCCAGCAGCTTGGAGGTGGGGGGCACTGAAGCTTTCTTT,CASSLEVGGTEAFF
.,.,TRBJ2-5,TRBV28,TGTGCCAGCAGTTTTGTAGCGCGAGCGTACCAAGAGACCCAGTACTTC,CASSFVARAYQETQYF
once,.,TRBJ1-2,TRBV28,TGTGCCAGCAGTTTATATCCGGGGGTGACTAACTATGGCTACACCTTC,CASSLYPGVTNYGYTF
once,TRBD2,TRBJ2-1,TRBV4-1,TGCGCCAGCAGCTTACAGCGGGAGGGCAAAGAGCAGTTCTTC,CASSLQREGKEQFF
.,.,TRBJ2-2,TRBV4-1,TGCGCCAGCAGCCAAGTTTGGAGGAACACCGGGGAGCTGTTTTTT,CASSQVWRNTGELFF
.,.,TRBJ1-5,TRBV11-2,TGTGCCAGCAGCCCGGGAACCCTCCGCCGGAATCAGCCCCAGCATTTT,CASSPGTLRRNQPQHF
.,TRBD2,TRBJ2-1,TRBV30,TGTGCCTGGCAGCGGGAGGGAACCTACAATGAGCAGTTCTTC,CAWQREGTYNEQFF
.,TRBD1,TRBJ2-5,TRBV10-1,TGCGCCAGCGCCGGGACAGACCAAGAGACCCAGTACTTC,CASAGTDQETQYF
.,.,TRBJ2-5,TRBV28,TGTGCCAGCAGTTTGGCTCAGCAAGAGACCCAGTACTTC,CASSLAQQETQYF
.,.,TRBJ2-5,TRBV13,TGTGCCAGCAGCTTAGGGGTCGGAGAGACCCAGTACTTC,CASSLGVGETQYF
.,.,TRBJ1-4,TRBV6-5,TGTGCCAGCAGTTACTCCCGGGACAACGGGGAACTGTTTTTT,CASSYSRDNGELFF
.,TRBD1,TRBJ2-5,TRBV4-2,TGTGCCAGCAGCCAAGAGGGGCAGGGGGACCAAGAGACCCAGTACTTC,CASSQEGQGDQETQYF
.,.,TRBJ1-4,TRBV5-4,TGTGCCAGCAGCCTCGGGGAGTTCGGGGAAAAACTGTTTTTT,CASSLGEFGEKLFF
.,TRBD1,TRBJ1-5,TRBV4-1,TGCGCCAGCAGCCTAGGCGGACAGGGAATTAGCAATCAGCCCCAGCATTTT,CASSLGGQGISNQPQHF
.,TRBD1,TRBJ2-5,TRBV7-9,TGTGCCAGCAGCTTTTTGGGACAGGGGCAAGAGACCCAGTACTTC,CASSFLGQGQETQYF
.,TRBD2,TRBJ2-1,TRBV5-1,TGCGCCAGCAGCTTGGCAGCGGGAGGTAACAATGAGCAGTTCTTC,CASSLAAGGNNEQFF
.,TRBD2,TRBJ2-7,TRBV2,TGTGCCAGCAGTGAAGCTAGCGGGAGACCCGTCTACGAGCAGTACTTC,CASSEASGRPVYEQYF
.,.,TRBJ1-1,TRBV14,TGTGCCAGCAGCCAAAGTTTTATGAACACTGAAGCTTTCTTT,CASSQSFMNTEAFF
.,TRBD1,TRBJ1-1,TRBV7-6,TGTGCCAGCAGCCACCTCACAGGGGTCAACACTGAAGCTTTCTTT,CASSHLTGVNTEAFF
.,TRBD1,TRBJ2-7,TRBV28,TGTGCCAGCAGTTTGCCTGGACAGGGGGCTCTTGAGCAGTACTTC,CASSLPGQGALEQYF
.,.,TRBJ2-7,TRBV7-2,TGTGCCAGCAGCTTAGCCCCCCTCGGGAGTGAGGGGTACTACGAGCAGTACTTC,CASSLAPLGSEGYYEQYF
.,TRBD2,TRBJ2-3,TRBV7-9,TGTGCCAGCAGCCTCGCGGGGGATGCAGATACGCAGTATTTT,CASSLAGDADTQYF
.,.,TRBJ1-1,TRBV21-1,TGTGCCAGCAGGCTCTCCTACACAATTCGCACTGAAGCTTTCTTT,CASRLSYTIRTEAFF
.,.,TRBJ1-2,TRBV5-6,TGTGCCAGCAGCTTCAGTGCCCCTAACTATGGCTACACCTTC,CASSFSAPNYGYTF
.,.,TRBJ2-5,TRBV4-1,TGCGCCAGCAGCCCCGGGTCCGGATTTCAAGAGACCCAGTACTTC,CASSPGSGFQETQYF
.,TRBD2,TRBJ2-7,TRBV11-1,TGTGCCAGCAGCCCCCGGACTAGCGGGGCCTACGAGCAGTACTTC,CASSPRTSGAYEQYF
.,.,TRBJ2-7,TRBV27,TGTGCCAGCAGTTTGGGTAGCCCATACGAGCAGTACTTC,CASSLGSPYEQYF